Sequencing of this T cell receptor (beta chain) was carried out in a study of blood T cell repertoires in COVID-19 (dated by TCRdb to 2020 to 2022). For context, the study as a whole: Samples from collaborators originated in the United States, Italy and Spain and spanned both the acute and convalescent phases of COVID-19. A freely available public database, intended as a resource for researchers studying the immune response to SARS-CoV-2, is where the repertoires were released. Where available, HLA class I and class II types were obtained from metadata supplied by the sample provider rather than from assay-based typing. The material from the prospective study consisted of cDNA or gDNA derived from T cells, B-cell-depleted T cells, or PBMCs. The dataset comprised deeply sampled blood TCRbeta repertoires from subjects exposed to, actively infected with, or recovered from COVID-19. Samples were obtained from the ongoing ImmuneRACE study (first 160 participants) and from 1,200 or so subjects provided by 6 global collaborators. Sample metadata almost always included a de-identified subject ID, COVID-19 status, age in years and sex.

At one collaborating source in Seattle, patients were enrolled during active infection and were followed longitudinally through the course of disease. The collaborating institutions used their own protocols to collect whole blood in K2EDTA tubes. For TCRbeta analysis, collaborators shipped samples as frozen whole blood, isolated PBMCs, or DNA extracted from either of those sample types. Here is what the overall study found, with its caveats: The quantity of clinical and demographic metadata differed by source and by participant and was supplied without curation.

V trim: 4 bases; J trim: 7 bases; unmatched bases: 11. From its cysteine to its phenylalanine, the CDR3 spans 16 amino acids. Only the CDR3 portion is preserved as DNA: 48 bases, with reading frame beginning at the first base. CDR1 is given as SGHDT and CDR2 as YYEEEE, both from the germline V gene. TCRbeta CDR3 regions were amplified from genomic DNA using the immunoSEQ Assay, a bias-controlled multiplex PCR. Per the source publication's procedure: The number of nucleated cells in each sample was estimated from the amplification of reference gene primers within the assay. Sequence reads were collapsed and filtered to measure the absolute abundance of every unique TCRbeta CDR3 rearrangement. For each sample, productive Simpson clonality was calculated by taking the square root of Simpson's diversity index across productive rearrangements. TCRdb re-hosts the immuneACCESS table, in-frame sequences only. Its copies lack some clones; in the studies checked, an unresolved V gene accounts for under half of them, and the cause for the rest is not known. V, J and clone size derive from that table, while D and trimming were established from the DNA sequence. The sample profile shows about 130,000 clones; roughly 90% of them were found once. Together, the top ten hold about 4.6% of the sample.

On this clone itself: The antigen it recognizes is unknown. Qualities for individual bases were not recorded, and no much larger clone is one base off.

The chain was built from TRBV5-6 and TRBJ2-1, and 10 junction bases match TRBD2. Sequenced material: peripheral blood. This TCR came from a man aged 60 to 75 with COVID-19, enrolled during active disease. The CDR3 region has the sequence CASSPRGAGGRNEQFF. The bases read TGTGCCAGCAGCCCCCGGGGAGCGGGAGGGCGGAATGAGCAGTTCTTC. Extended through the reference TRBV5-6 and TRBJ2-1 proteins, this CDR3 yields the full variable domain: DAGVTQSPTHLIKTRGQQVTLRCSPKSGHDTVSWYQQALGQGPQFIFQYYEEEERQRGNFPDRFSGHQFPNYSSELNVNALLLGDSALYLCASSPRGAGGRNEQFFGPGTRLTVL.